Presented here are 5 T cell receptor beta chains from one specimen sequenced in a study of naive CD8 T cells in extremely preterm neonates. Here immunoSEQ multiplex PCR was the method, and the copy in TCRdb shows in-frame clones only, minus some. The sample carries several thousand clones, roughly 98% recorded once. Material for sequencing was naive CD8+ T cells from blood. The receptors were sampled from a human donor in good health.

The CDR3 DNA reads TGCGCCAGCAGCCAAGGCCACCAGGGACAGGGAGGCGCTTTCTTT. It translates to CASSQGHQGQGGAFF. This chain uses TRBV4-1 with TRBJ1-1; 9 bases agree with TRBD1. Germline V gene sequence: CDR1 MGHRA, CDR2 YSYEKL. Losses at the gene ends were 1 base for V and 11 bases for J; bases not matched to a gene: 11. This CDR3 is built from 15 residues.

The CDR3 loop reads CASSLTESSYNEQFF. Written as DNA, the CDR3 is TGTGCCAGCAGCTTAACGGAGAGCTCCTACAATGAGCAGTTCTTC. The V and J genes are TRBV7-3 and TRBJ2-1; D unresolved. CDR3 length equals 15 residues. V was shortened by 0 bases and J by 0 bases, with 6 bases between the two germline ends. Germline V gene sequence: CDR1 SGHTA, CDR2 FQGTGA.

This clone came up once. This chain connects TRBV4-1 to TRBJ1-2, with D uncertain. V lost 0 bases, J lost 2 bases, and 13 bases lay in between. Germline CDR1 MGHRA, CDR2 YSYEKL. The CDR3 spans 16 residues. The CDR3 DNA follows: TGCGCCAGCAGCCAAGATCCAGGCGCGATCAACTATGGCTACACCTTC. Its translation is CASSQDPGAINYGYTF.

V usage is TRBV27 and J usage is TRBJ2-5, with TRBD2 identical over 7 bases. The J call may be in error: the DNA end matches TRBJ2-7 better. The CDR3 contains 12 residues. CDR1 MNHEY and CDR2 SMNVEV come from the germline V gene (reference sequence). CDR3 loop: CASRGGSYEQYF. The CDR3 DNA is TGTGCCAGCAGGGGGGGGAGCTACGAGCAGTACTTC.

This chain links TRBV28 with TRBJ2-3; no reliable D call. The germline V gene encodes CDR1 MDHEN and CDR2 SYDVKM. CDR3 length: 13 residues. The ends were cut back, 4 bases at V and 11 bases at J, with 16 bases in the middle. The CDR3 DNA reads as TGTGCCAGCAGTTATAATCAGGTGGGCATGCAGTATTTT. Amino acid sequence: CASSYNQVGMQYF.